This is a list of T cell receptor beta chains from one sample in a study of T cells after posttransplantation cyclophosphamide. Sequencing used immunoSEQ multiplex PCR; TCRdb keeps in-frame clones, though not all of them. The sample comprises 25,000 to 35,000 clones, approximately 90% of which are singletons, and about 16% rests with the top ten. The sequenced material came from PBMCs. These TCRs come from a woman aged 40 to 55 with a blood cancer, CMV-positive, and with a related stem cell donor. CDR3s include the opening cysteine and the closing phenylalanine or tryptophan. Each record gives: CDR3 length, J gene, V gene, D gene, clone size, CDR3 DNA, CDR3 protein. A D gene is named only where the DNA matches it firmly. A clone size is listed for some rows: how often the clone was seen (once, few, many), or a class if it is expanded.

len: 15; j_gene: TRBJ1-4; v_gene: TRBV6-1; d_gene: TRBD1; abundance: -; CDR3nt: TGTGCCAGCAGTGGAACAGGGGGTCTAGGTGAAAAACTGTTTTTT; CDR3aa: CASSGTGGLGEKLFF
len: 12; j_gene: TRBJ2-7; v_gene: TRBV18; d_gene: -; abundance: -; CDR3nt: TGTGCCAGCTCACCGGAGACGGACGAGCAGTACTTC; CDR3aa: CASSPETDEQYF
len: 16; j_gene: TRBJ2-3; v_gene: TRBV23-1; d_gene: TRBD2; abundance: once; CDR3nt: TGCGCCAAGAGAAACTATCGGGGGGGATGCACAGATACGCAGTATTTT; CDR3aa: CAKRNYRGGCTDTQYF
len: 13; j_gene: TRBJ2-5; v_gene: TRBV5-4; d_gene: -; abundance: -; CDR3nt: TGTGCCAGCAGCCTTGAGGGGGTGAAGACCCAGTACTTC; CDR3aa: CASSLEGVKTQYF
len: 14; j_gene: TRBJ2-3; v_gene: TRBV11-1; d_gene: TRBD1; abundance: -; CDR3nt: TGTGCCAGCAGCCTGGACAGGCGAACAGATACGCAGTATTTT; CDR3aa: CASSLDRRTDTQYF
len: 14; j_gene: TRBJ1-5; v_gene: TRBV7-2; d_gene: -; abundance: -; CDR3nt: TGTGCCAGCAGCTTAGATTTAGGGGCTAGGCCCCAGCATTTT; CDR3aa: CASSLDLGARPQHF
len: 13; j_gene: TRBJ2-7; v_gene: TRBV27; d_gene: -; abundance: -; CDR3nt: TGTGCCAGCAGTTTGGACAGATCCTACGAGCAGTACTTC; CDR3aa: CASSLDRSYEQYF
len: 15; j_gene: TRBJ2-7; v_gene: TRBV19; d_gene: TRBD2; abundance: -; CDR3nt: TGTGCCAGTAGTATTGTAGCGGGGGGCCTCTACGAGCAGTACTTC; CDR3aa: CASSIVAGGLYEQYF
len: 15; j_gene: TRBJ2-5; v_gene: TRBV29-1; d_gene: -; abundance: -; CDR3nt: TGCAGCGTTGATCCGGCCGGAGGGGTTCGCGAGACCCAGTACTTC; CDR3aa: CSVDPAGGVRETQYF
len: 16; j_gene: TRBJ2-7; v_gene: TRBV7-9; d_gene: TRBD2; abundance: -; CDR3nt: TGTGCCAGCAGCTTTCCCCCCAGCGGGGGTACCTACGAGCAGTACTTC; CDR3aa: CASSFPPSGGTYEQYF
len: 17; j_gene: TRBJ2-5; v_gene: TRBV7-9; d_gene: TRBD1; abundance: once; CDR3nt: TGTGCCAGCAGCCCGGTGCCGGGACAGGGTGTCCAAGAGACCCAGTACTTC; CDR3aa: CASSPVPGQGVQETQYF
len: 15; j_gene: TRBJ2-1; v_gene: TRBV9; d_gene: TRBD2; abundance: -; CDR3nt: TGTGCCAGCAGCGGGACTAGCGGGGGGATTAATGAGCAGTTCTTC; CDR3aa: CASSGTSGGINEQFF
len: 16; j_gene: TRBJ2-1; v_gene: TRBV7-2; d_gene: TRBD2; abundance: -; CDR3nt: TGTGCCAGCAGCTCCCAGGGACTAGCGGGAAACAATGAGCAGTTCTTC; CDR3aa: CASSSQGLAGNNEQFF
len: 12; j_gene: TRBJ2-3; v_gene: TRBV11-3; d_gene: -; abundance: -; CDR3nt: TGTGCCAGCAGCTTCCCGACAGATACGCAGTATTTT; CDR3aa: CASSFPTDTQYF
len: 17; j_gene: TRBJ1-2; v_gene: TRBV4-1; d_gene: -; abundance: -; CDR3nt: TGCGCCAGCAGCCAAGCTATCGGGACTGAGGACCTGCGGGGCTACACCTTC; CDR3aa: CASSQAIGTEDLRGYTF
len: 12; j_gene: TRBJ2-7; v_gene: TRBV5-4; d_gene: -; abundance: -; CDR3nt: TGTGCCAGCAGCGTTCATTCCTACGAGCAGTACTTC; CDR3aa: CASSVHSYEQYF
len: 15; j_gene: TRBJ1-2; v_gene: TRBV4-1; d_gene: -; abundance: -; CDR3nt: TGCGCCAGCAGCCGGTTGGGGCAGCCGGGAGATGGCTACACCTTC; CDR3aa: CASSRLGQPGDGYTF
len: 16; j_gene: TRBJ1-2; v_gene: TRBV11-2; d_gene: TRBD1; abundance: -; CDR3nt: TGTGCCAGCAGCCCTGGGGGACAGGGGAGGGTGCGGGGCTACACCTTC; CDR3aa: CASSPGGQGRVRGYTF
len: 15; j_gene: TRBJ2-7; v_gene: TRBV5-1; d_gene: TRBD1; abundance: once; CDR3nt: TGCGCCAGCAGCTTGGTAGGACAGGGTACAAACGAGCAGTACTTC; CDR3aa: CASSLVGQGTNEQYF
len: 12; j_gene: TRBJ1-4; v_gene: TRBV27; d_gene: -; abundance: -; CDR3nt: TGTGCCAGCAGTTCCCGAAGCGAAAAACTGTTTTTT; CDR3aa: CASSSRSEKLFF
len: 9; j_gene: TRBJ1-1; v_gene: TRBV7-9; d_gene: -; abundance: once; CDR3nt: TGTGCCAGTTTTATCCCAGCTTTCTTT; CDR3aa: CASFIPAFF
len: 15; j_gene: TRBJ2-6; v_gene: TRBV6-4; d_gene: -; abundance: -; CDR3nt: TGTGCCAGCAGTGACAGCATGTCTGGGGCCAACGTCCTGACTTTC; CDR3aa: CASSDSMSGANVLTF
len: 14; j_gene: TRBJ1-2; v_gene: TRBV19; d_gene: TRBD1; abundance: -; CDR3nt: TGTGCCAGTATCGGGACAGTCATTAACTATGGCTACACCTTC; CDR3aa: CASIGTVINYGYTF
len: 15; j_gene: TRBJ2-7; v_gene: TRBV5-1; d_gene: -; abundance: -; CDR3nt: TGCGCCAGCAGCTTGGAGGGAGTGTGGCCCTACGAGCAGTACTTC; CDR3aa: CASSLEGVWPYEQYF
len: 17; j_gene: TRBJ1-5; v_gene: TRBV28; d_gene: TRBD1; abundance: -; CDR3nt: TGTGCCAGCAGTTTTATCCGGACAGGTAGGATGGTTCAGCCCCAGCATTTT; CDR3aa: CASSFIRTGRMVQPQHF
len: 15; j_gene: TRBJ2-6; v_gene: TRBV6-1; d_gene: -; abundance: -; CDR3nt: TGTGCCAGCAGTTTGAGGGACTCTGGGGCCAACGTCCTGACTTTC; CDR3aa: CASSLRDSGANVLTF
len: 13; j_gene: TRBJ2-1; v_gene: TRBV19; d_gene: -; abundance: once; CDR3nt: TGTGCCAGTTCGGCTACAGGGTATAATGAGCAGTTCTTC; CDR3aa: CASSATGYNEQFF
len: 15; j_gene: TRBJ2-1; v_gene: TRBV27; d_gene: -; abundance: -; CDR3nt: TGTGCCAGCAGTTTATCTGGGCCCTCCTACAATGAGCAGTTCTTC; CDR3aa: CASSLSGPSYNEQFF
len: 14; j_gene: TRBJ2-3; v_gene: TRBV29-1; d_gene: -; abundance: -; CDR3nt: TGCAGCGCTACCGGGTGGTCTGGCACAGATACGCAGTATTTT; CDR3aa: CSATGWSGTDTQYF
len: 13; j_gene: TRBJ2-2; v_gene: TRBV4-3; d_gene: -; abundance: once; CDR3nt: TGCGCCAGCAGCCAAGTGGGGGGCGGGGAGCTGTTTTTT; CDR3aa: CASSQVGGGELFF
len: 16; j_gene: TRBJ2-3; v_gene: TRBV7-9; d_gene: -; abundance: -; CDR3nt: TGTGCCAGCAGCTTAGACGAACTACTAGGCACAGATACGCAGTATTTT; CDR3aa: CASSLDELLGTDTQYF
len: 15; j_gene: TRBJ1-5; v_gene: TRBV4-1; d_gene: -; abundance: -; CDR3nt: TGCGCCAGCAGCCAAGAGCGGGGAAGTGGGCAGCCCCAGCATTTT; CDR3aa: CASSQERGSGQPQHF
len: 15; j_gene: TRBJ1-2; v_gene: TRBV4-2; d_gene: TRBD1; abundance: -; CDR3nt: TGTGCCAGCAGCCAAGATACAGGGGCAAGCTATGGCTACACCTTC; CDR3aa: CASSQDTGASYGYTF
len: 14; j_gene: TRBJ1-2; v_gene: TRBV5-5; d_gene: TRBD1; abundance: -; CDR3nt: TGTGCCAGCAGCCGGGACAGGGGGAACTATGGCTACACCTTC; CDR3aa: CASSRDRGNYGYTF
len: 13; j_gene: TRBJ2-7; v_gene: TRBV19; d_gene: TRBD1; abundance: -; CDR3nt: TGTGCCAGTAGCCGGACAGGCTCCTACGAGCAGTACTTC; CDR3aa: CASSRTGSYEQYF
len: 16; j_gene: TRBJ1-5; v_gene: TRBV15; d_gene: TRBD1; abundance: -; CDR3nt: TGTGCCACCAGCAGTAAGGGGGCTAGGAGCAATCAGCCCCAGCATTTT; CDR3aa: CATSSKGARSNQPQHF
len: 16; j_gene: TRBJ2-3; v_gene: TRBV27; d_gene: -; abundance: once; CDR3nt: TGTGCCAGCAGTTTATTTCCAGGGGTTAGCACAGATACGCAGTATTTT; CDR3aa: CASSLFPGVSTDTQYF
len: 15; j_gene: TRBJ2-1; v_gene: TRBV18; d_gene: -; abundance: -; CDR3nt: TGTGCCAGCTCACCGTCAGTTGGCTCTTACAATGAGCAGTTCTTC; CDR3aa: CASSPSVGSYNEQFF
len: 13; j_gene: TRBJ1-6; v_gene: TRBV9; d_gene: -; abundance: few; CDR3nt: TGTGCCAGCAGCGTAGATGGAGAAATCCCCCTCCACTTT; CDR3aa: CASSVDGEIPLHF
len: 15; j_gene: TRBJ2-3; v_gene: TRBV6-5; d_gene: TRBD1; abundance: -; CDR3nt: TGTGCAACCCGGGACAGGGTTGTGAACACAGATACGCAGTATTTT; CDR3aa: CATRDRVVNTDTQYF
len: 17; j_gene: TRBJ2-5; v_gene: TRBV13; d_gene: TRBD1; abundance: -; CDR3nt: TGTGCCAGCAGCTTAGGGGGTCTGGGACAGGTCCAAGAGACCCAGTACTTC; CDR3aa: CASSLGGLGQVQETQYF
len: 15; j_gene: TRBJ1-1; v_gene: TRBV7-8; d_gene: -; abundance: once; CDR3nt: TGTGCCAGCAGCTTAGATAGAGGCCTGAACACTGAAGCTTTCTTT; CDR3aa: CASSLDRGLNTEAFF
len: 14; j_gene: TRBJ2-7; v_gene: TRBV5-1; d_gene: -; abundance: -; CDR3nt: TGCGCCAGCAGCTTGGTGAGCCGCTCCTACGAGCAGTACTTC; CDR3aa: CASSLVSRSYEQYF
len: 16; j_gene: TRBJ1-5; v_gene: TRBV7-8; d_gene: TRBD1; abundance: once; CDR3nt: TGTGCCAGCAGCTTAGAGGTGGACAGGGGAGATCAGCCCCAGCATTTT; CDR3aa: CASSLEVDRGDQPQHF
len: 14; j_gene: TRBJ2-5; v_gene: TRBV7-9; d_gene: TRBD1; abundance: -; CDR3nt: TGTGCCAGCAGCCGGGACAGGGGATTGGAGACCCAGTACTTC; CDR3aa: CASSRDRGLETQYF
len: 15; j_gene: TRBJ2-3; v_gene: TRBV6-1; d_gene: TRBD2; abundance: -; CDR3nt: TGTGCCAGCAGTCGACTAGCGTCAGGCACAGATACGCAGTATTTT; CDR3aa: CASSRLASGTDTQYF
len: 13; j_gene: TRBJ2-7; v_gene: TRBV19; d_gene: -; abundance: -; CDR3nt: TGTGCCAGTAGTTCTACGAGCACCTACGAGCAGTACTTC; CDR3aa: CASSSTSTYEQYF
len: 16; j_gene: TRBJ2-7; v_gene: TRBV5-4; d_gene: TRBD2; abundance: -; CDR3nt: TGTGCCAGCAGCTTAAGATCAGGCGGGGGGGGGACCGAGCAGTACTTC; CDR3aa: CASSLRSGGGGTEQYF
len: 18; j_gene: TRBJ2-1; v_gene: TRBV27; d_gene: TRBD2; abundance: -; CDR3nt: TGTGCCAGCAGTTCCCTTAGGAGCGGGACGGCGGGCTTCAATGAGCAGTTCTTC; CDR3aa: CASSSLRSGTAGFNEQFF
len: 14; j_gene: TRBJ2-7; v_gene: TRBV6-1; d_gene: -; abundance: -; CDR3nt: TGTGCCAGCAGTCGCGGGTCAGGCGATAGGGAGCAGTACTTC; CDR3aa: CASSRGSGDREQYF
len: 13; j_gene: TRBJ1-6; v_gene: TRBV19; d_gene: TRBD1; abundance: -; CDR3nt: TGTGCCAGTAGTGGGGACAGGGATGCACCCCTCCACTTT; CDR3aa: CASSGDRDAPLHF
len: 12; j_gene: TRBJ2-5; v_gene: TRBV11-1; d_gene: -; abundance: -; CDR3nt: TGTGCCAGCAGCCCCGACCAAGAGACCCAGTACTTC; CDR3aa: CASSPDQETQYF
len: 12; j_gene: TRBJ2-7; v_gene: TRBV7-8; d_gene: -; abundance: -; CDR3nt: TGCTCATCAGGGTGGCCCTCCTACGAGCAGTACTTC; CDR3aa: CSSGWPSYEQYF
len: 14; j_gene: TRBJ1-1; v_gene: TRBV5-4; d_gene: TRBD1; abundance: -; CDR3nt: TGTGCCAGCAGCCCGGGACAGGGGATCACTGAAGCTTTCTTT; CDR3aa: CASSPGQGITEAFF
len: 17; j_gene: TRBJ2-4; v_gene: TRBV7-8; d_gene: TRBD2; abundance: -; CDR3nt: TGTGCCAGCAGCTCCGGGGGAAGCGGGGGGGGCAGAAACATTCAGTACTTC; CDR3aa: CASSSGGSGGGRNIQYF
len: 15; j_gene: TRBJ2-7; v_gene: TRBV11-2; d_gene: -; abundance: -; CDR3nt: TGTGCCAGCAGCTCACTGTTGGGCGGGGTCCACGAGCAGTACTTC; CDR3aa: CASSSLLGGVHEQYF
len: 16; j_gene: TRBJ1-4; v_gene: TRBV6-1; d_gene: TRBD1; abundance: -; CDR3nt: TGTGCCAGCAGTGAAGACCGACAGGGAGCTAATGAAAAACTGTTTTTT; CDR3aa: CASSEDRQGANEKLFF
len: 13; j_gene: TRBJ2-5; v_gene: TRBV19; d_gene: -; abundance: -; CDR3nt: TGTGCCAGTAGGGACAGCGGACAAGAGACCCAGTACTTC; CDR3aa: CASRDSGQETQYF